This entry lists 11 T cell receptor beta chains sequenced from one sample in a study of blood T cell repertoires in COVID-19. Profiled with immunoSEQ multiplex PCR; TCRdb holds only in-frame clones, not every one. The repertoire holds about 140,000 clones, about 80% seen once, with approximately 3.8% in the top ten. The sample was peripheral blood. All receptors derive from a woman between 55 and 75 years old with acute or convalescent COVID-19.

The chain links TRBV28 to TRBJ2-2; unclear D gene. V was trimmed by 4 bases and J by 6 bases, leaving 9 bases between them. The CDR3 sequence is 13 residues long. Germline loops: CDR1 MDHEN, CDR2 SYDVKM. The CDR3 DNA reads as TGTGCCAGCAGTTGGAGAGAGGCCGGGGAGCTGTTTTTT. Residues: CASSWREAGELFF.

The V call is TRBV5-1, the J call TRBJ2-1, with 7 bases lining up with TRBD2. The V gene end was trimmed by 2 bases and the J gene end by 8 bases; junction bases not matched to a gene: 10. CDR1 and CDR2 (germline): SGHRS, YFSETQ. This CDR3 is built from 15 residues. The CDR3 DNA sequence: TGCGCCAGCAGCTTCTCCGGGACCAGCGGGGATGAGCAGTTCTTC. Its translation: CASSFSGTSGDEQFF.

The CDR3 DNA reads as TGTGCCAGCAGCTTATCAGGGGCCAATGAGCAGTTCTTC. It codes for CASSLSGANEQFF. This chain links TRBV7-3 with TRBJ2-1; weak D call: TRBD1 (6 bases). Germline lookup yields CDR1 SGHTA and CDR2 FQGTGA. V lost 2 bases, J lost 6 bases, and 8 bases lay in between. The CDR3 contains 13 residues.

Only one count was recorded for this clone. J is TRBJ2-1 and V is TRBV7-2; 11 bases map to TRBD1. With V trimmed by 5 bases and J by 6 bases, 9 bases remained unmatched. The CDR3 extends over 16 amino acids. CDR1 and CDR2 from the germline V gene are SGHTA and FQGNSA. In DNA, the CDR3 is TGTGCCAGCAGCCTTGACACCGGGACAGGGGGCAATGAGCAGTTCTTC. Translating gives CASSLDTGTGGNEQFF.

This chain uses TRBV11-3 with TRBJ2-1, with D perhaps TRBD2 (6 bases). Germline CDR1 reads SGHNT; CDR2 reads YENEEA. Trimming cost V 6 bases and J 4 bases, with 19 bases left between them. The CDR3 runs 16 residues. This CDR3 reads CASSRFPGTHYNEQFF. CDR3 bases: TGTGCCAGCAGTCGTTTTCCCGGGACTCATTACAATGAGCAGTTCTTC.

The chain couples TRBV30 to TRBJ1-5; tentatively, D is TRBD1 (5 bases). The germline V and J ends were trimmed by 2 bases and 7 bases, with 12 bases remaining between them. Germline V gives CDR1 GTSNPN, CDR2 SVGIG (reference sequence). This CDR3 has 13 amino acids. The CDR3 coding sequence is TGTGCCTGGAGTTCAAGGGGCTGGCAGCCCCAGCATTTT. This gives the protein CAWSSRGWQPQHF.

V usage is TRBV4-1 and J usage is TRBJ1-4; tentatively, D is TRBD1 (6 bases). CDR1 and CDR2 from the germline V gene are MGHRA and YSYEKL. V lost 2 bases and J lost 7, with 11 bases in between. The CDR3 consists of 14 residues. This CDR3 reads CASSQRGAGEKLFF. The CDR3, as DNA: TGCGCCAGCAGCCAACGGGGGGCTGGTGAAAAACTGTTTTTT.

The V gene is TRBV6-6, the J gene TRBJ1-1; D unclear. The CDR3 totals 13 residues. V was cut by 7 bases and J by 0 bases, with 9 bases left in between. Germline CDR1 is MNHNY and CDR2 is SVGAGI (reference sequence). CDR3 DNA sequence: TGTGCCAGCAAAGAGTTATTGAACACTGAAGCTTTCTTT. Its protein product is CASKELLNTEAFF.

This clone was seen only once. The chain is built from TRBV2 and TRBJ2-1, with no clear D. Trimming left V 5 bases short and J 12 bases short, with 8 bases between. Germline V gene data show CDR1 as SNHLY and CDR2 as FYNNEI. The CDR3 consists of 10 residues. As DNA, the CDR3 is TGTGCCAGCAGTTTCGGTCTGCAGTTCTTC. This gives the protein CASSFGLQFF.

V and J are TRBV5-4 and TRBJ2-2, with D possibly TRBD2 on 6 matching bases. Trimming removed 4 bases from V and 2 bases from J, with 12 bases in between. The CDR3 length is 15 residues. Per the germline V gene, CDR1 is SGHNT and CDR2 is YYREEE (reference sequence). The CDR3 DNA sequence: TGTGCCAGCAGCGGCGGGACCCCCAACACCGGGGAGCTGTTTTTT. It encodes CASSGGTPNTGELFF. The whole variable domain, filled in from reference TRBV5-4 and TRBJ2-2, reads ETGVTQSPTHLIKTRGQQVTLRCSSQSGHNTVSWYQQALGQGPQFIFQYYREEENGRGNFPPRFSGLQFPNYSSELNVNALELDDSALYLCASSGGTPNTGELFFGEGSRLTVL.

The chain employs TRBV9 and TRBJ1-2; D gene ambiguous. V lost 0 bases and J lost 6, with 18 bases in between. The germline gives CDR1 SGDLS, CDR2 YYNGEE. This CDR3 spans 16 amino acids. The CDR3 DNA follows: TGTGCCAGCAGCGTAGAGCCAGATGGAGGACTAAATGGCTACACCTTC. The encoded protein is CASSVEPDGGLNGYTF.